This T cell receptor (beta chain) was identified during a study of CXCR3-negative and CXCR3-positive naive CD8 T cells. Notes on the study in general: Hydrophobicity was higher for TRB CDR3s found in CXCR3-positive naive cells than in CXCR3-negative naive cells. Once cells were cryopreserved, CXCR3 expression went down partly, and most assays used fresh PBMCs.

Naive cells were sorted as CD45RO-, CCR7+, CD27+ and CD95-. Notes on this clonotype: Its antigen remains unknown.

Germline V gene lookup returns CDR1 SEHNR and CDR2 FQNEAQ (reference sequence). The CDR3 is 13 residues long. With UMI labels, 5' RACE was used to prepare the TRB cDNA libraries. TCRdb reanalyzed the 5' RACE reads, giving one entry per CDR3 protein sequence and no DNA. Its listing shows some 130,000 distinct CDR3 sequences. The receptor comes from a human donor in good health. Some clones in this sample may be carry-over from other donors' samples. The sample taken for sequencing was naive CXCR3- CD8+ T cells from blood. Subset of the sample: CD45RO-CCR7+CD27+CD95- naive CD8+ T cells lacking CXCR3 (TNR3-). The chain is built from TRBV7-9 and TRBJ2-7; the D call from TCRdb, TRBD1, cannot be confirmed without DNA. The CDR3 here is CASSITGYYEQYF.